The present T cell receptor (beta chain) was sequenced within a study of T cells in Graves' hyperthyroidism and ophthalmopathy. There were TCR beta CDR3 regions amplified from RNA transcripts. A first-round RT-PCR of the TCR CDR3 used the HTBI primer set. TCRdb independently ran MiXCR on the multiplex PCR reads; one entry per CDR3 protein. The table records fewer than 700,000 distinct CDR3 sequences, around 15% of them present only once. Hyperthyroidism in the patients, aged 18 to 65, was newly diagnosed and under 2 months in duration. Study results and caveats: It was a median approximately 7.1 months before onset that the model predicted ophthalmopathy.

On this clonotype itself: The antigen is unknown.

CDR3 length: 13 residues. The J segment lost 10 bases and the V segment lost 2 bases, leaving 5 bases of the junction unmatched. Germline V gene data show CDR1 as LNHDA and CDR2 as SQIVND (reference sequence). The V call is TRBV19, the J call TRBJ2-1; 7 bases map to TRBD2. The TCR comes from a woman aged 25 to 39 with Graves' hyperthyroidism. Input material: blood. The CDR3 sequence is CASSISFGGEQFF. For the CDR3, the DNA is TGTGCCAGTAGTATATCATTCGGGGGGGAGCAGTTCTTC.